This TCR beta chain emerged from a study of identical twins. Study-wide findings and caveats: Models predicted less out-of-frame TCR alpha sharing in monozygotic twins than was found. Out-of-frame alpha sequences common to twins exhibited an excess of low generation probability. A lower insertion count was a feature of abundant cord blood beta clonotypes, with no such feature in memory repertoires. Invariant cells of the MAIT and iNKT types might have partly distorted the zero-insertion analyses.

This clonotype came up a few times. Its antigen is as yet unknown. A single record per CDR3 protein comes from TCRdb applying MiXCR to the 5' RACE reads. The table shows 230,000 or so distinct CDR3 sequences, with about 8.3% occurring only once. This sample also belongs to another study, concerning yellow fever vaccine responses in identical twins.

The receptor was isolated from a woman between 18 and 30 years old in good health. Sequencing was done on a sample of CD8+ T cells sorted from blood.

CDR3 loop: CASSGGPEQFF. In DNA, the CDR3 is TGTGCCAGCAGTGGGGGACCCGAGCAGTTCTTC. The chain recombines TRBV11-3 with TRBJ2-1; D assignment may be TRBD1 or TRBD2 (5 bases each). Trimming pared 6 bases from V and 10 bases from J, leaving 10 bases between. CDR1 SGHNT and CDR2 YENEEA come from the germline V gene. The CDR3 loop spans 11 amino acids.